These 28 T cell receptor beta chains came from one sample sequenced in a study of blood T cell repertoires in COVID-19. The protocol was immunoSEQ multiplex PCR, while the TCRdb copy is restricted to in-frame clones and leaves out a portion. The table has about 150,000 clones, roughly 81% seen once; the top ten hold approximately 2.6%. Material for sequencing was peripheral blood. These receptors originate from an elderly woman with COVID-19, enrolled during active disease.

The chain has TRBV4-2 and TRBJ2-7, with a possible D match to TRBD1 (6 bases). This CDR3 comprises 18 residues. The V and J ends lost 0 bases and 2 bases respectively, with 20 bases between them. Germline-derived CDR1 and CDR2 are LGHNA and YNFKEQ. The CDR3 here is CASSQDLRPMTGPYEQYF. The CDR3 DNA sequence: TGTGCCAGCAGCCAAGATCTTCGACCGATGACAGGACCCTACGAGCAGTACTTC.

The chain employs TRBV2 and TRBJ1-4; D gene ambiguous. The V and J ends lost 7 bases and 4 bases respectively, with 19 bases between them. The length of the CDR3 is 16 residues. The V gene's germline CDR1 is SNHLY and CDR2 FYNNEI. CDR3 sequence: CASTGPGFVGNEKLFF. CDR3 DNA sequence: TGTGCCAGCACTGGACCGGGGTTCGTGGGTAATGAAAAACTGTTTTTT.

This chain connects TRBV18 to TRBJ2-7, with 10 positions matching TRBD1. The CDR3 length is 14 residues. J gave up 3 bases and V 6 bases, and 5 bases lay outside the gene matches. CDR1 is KGHSH, CDR2 LQKENI, per germline. The CDR3 region is CASSPGTGDYEQYF. The CDR3 region has the DNA TGTGCCAGCTCCCCAGGGACAGGGGACTACGAGCAGTACTTC.

The chain joins TRBV28 to TRBJ1-1; 7 nucleotides align to TRBD1. Germline V gene data show CDR1 as MDHEN and CDR2 as SYDVKM. After removal of 5 bases from V and 0 bases from J, the junction contained 6 bases not matched to a gene. CDR3 length: 15 amino acids. The CDR3 DNA is TGTGCCAGCAGTGTAACCGGGACAGTGAACACTGAAGCTTTCTTT. Protein sequence: CASSVTGTVNTEAFF.

The chain uses TRBV6-5 and TRBJ1-3; D is unclear. The CDR3 covers 13 residues. Trimming cost V 6 bases and J 7 bases, with 13 bases left between them. The germline V gene has CDR1 MNHEY and CDR2 SVGAGI. CDR3 amino acids: CASSETRANTIYF. The CDR3 DNA sequence: TGTGCCAGCAGCGAGACACGTGCGAACACCATATATTTT.

This chain joins TRBV3-1 (or the pseudogene TRBV3-2) and TRBJ1-1; TRBD1 agrees at 8 bases. Germline CDR1 LGHDT, CDR2 YNNKEL (reference sequence). V dropped 4 bases and J dropped 11; count of bases not matched to a gene: 6. The CDR3 has 12 residues. CDR3 nucleotides: TGTGCCAGCAGCCCTGGCAGGGGGCAGGCTTTCTTT. Translation: CASSPGRGQAFF.

V gene TRBV18 combines with J gene TRBJ2-5; D call uncertain. V lost 1 base to trimming and J lost 5 bases, with 8 bases between them. The CDR3 loop spans 13 amino acids. Germline V lookup: CDR1 KGHSH, CDR2 LQKENI. CDR3 region: CASSPLSGETQYF. DNA of the CDR3: TGTGCCAGCTCACCACTTTCCGGTGAGACCCAGTACTTC.

The chain uses TRBV28 and TRBJ2-5, with D unclear. Trimming shortened V by 4 bases and J by 4 bases, and 13 bases separated the two germline ends. The CDR3 is 14 amino acids. Germline-derived CDR1 and CDR2 are MDHEN and SYDVKM. This CDR3 reads CASSSPSEAETQYF. The CDR3 nucleotides are TGTGCCAGCAGTTCACCCTCCGAAGCAGAGACCCAGTACTTC.

J is TRBJ1-1 and V is TRBV23-1; D is unresolved. TRBV23-1 is assigned to the ORF class and has an uncertain function. V was cut by 2 bases and J by 1 base, with 8 bases left in between. CDR3 length: 14 amino acids. The CDR3 DNA is TGCGCCAGCAGTCAAGAGGGTCCGAACACTGAAGCTTTCTTT. Translated, it gives CASSQEGPNTEAFF.

The chain recombines TRBV6-4 with TRBJ2-3; TRBD2 matches 7 bases. Germline CDR1 reads MRHNA; CDR2 reads SNTAGT. This CDR3 comprises 16 residues. The ends lost 4 bases at V and 1 base at J; junction bases unmatched: 8. CDR3 region: CASSVGGVLGTDTQYF. As DNA, the CDR3 is TGTGCCAGCAGTGTGGGAGGGGTTCTCGGCACAGATACGCAGTATTTT.

This chain joins TRBV9 and TRBJ1-6; D gene ambiguous. The CDR3 is 14 residues long. Germline CDR1 SGDLS, CDR2 YYNGEE. The V and J ends lost 2 bases and 5 bases respectively, with 8 bases between them. CDR3 sequence: CASSVFQDNSPLHF. The CDR3 nucleotides read TGTGCCAGCAGCGTTTTTCAGGATAATTCACCCCTCCACTTT.

The chain combines TRBV30 with TRBJ2-3; the match to TRBD2 covers 10 bases. The junction had 7 bases not matched to a gene; V was cut back by 2 bases and J by 2 bases. Germline V gene sequence: CDR1 GTSNPN, CDR2 SVGIG (reference sequence). The CDR3 is made up of 16 amino acids. The chain's CDR3 is CAWSYLAGASTDTQYF. CDR3 sequence (DNA): TGTGCCTGGAGTTACCTAGCGGGGGCCTCCACAGATACGCAGTATTTT.

The chain couples TRBV30 to TRBJ2-3, with 7 bases matching TRBD2. V lost 3 bases, J lost 4 bases, and 10 bases stayed unmatched. The CDR3 has 15 amino acids. In germline, CDR1 is GTSNPN, CDR2 SVGIG (reference sequence). CDR3 bases: TGTGCCTGGAGGGCCGGGACTACGCGCTCAGATACGCAGTATTTT. Translating it yields CAWRAGTTRSDTQYF.

The chain has TRBV9 and TRBJ2-7, with TRBD1 matching 7 bases. CDR3 size: 14 residues. In germline, CDR1 is SGDLS, CDR2 YYNGEE. V lost 2 bases, J lost 5 bases, and 7 bases stayed unmatched. The CDR3 DNA is TGTGCCAGCAGCGTGTCGGCAGGGGGAGACGAGCAGTACTTC. It is translated as CASSVSAGGDEQYF.

The CDR3 DNA sequence: TGTGCTAGTGCGCCAGGGGGATCTTACTACGAGCAGTACTTC. Residues: CASAPGGSYYEQYF. The gene calls are TRBV12-5 and TRBJ2-7; 7 positions agree with TRBD1. V was pared by 7 bases and J by 3 bases, with 9 bases of the junction left unmatched. CDR1 is LGHNT, CDR2 FRNRAP, per germline. The CDR3 totals 14 residues. The variable domain in full, with the rest retrieved from reference TRBV12-5 and TRBJ2-7, is DARVTQTPRHKVTEMGQEVTMRCQPILGHNTVFWYRQTMMQGLELLAYFRNRAPLDDSGMPKDRFSAEMPDATLATLKIQPSEPRDSAVYFCASAPGGSYYEQYFGPGTRLTVT.

CDR3 region: CASSMGHGNQPQHF. As DNA, the CDR3 is TGTGCCAGTAGTATGGGGCACGGCAATCAGCCCCAGCATTTT. J is TRBJ1-5 and V is TRBV19, with TRBD1 as a possible D gene (5 bases). The germline CDR1 and CDR2 sequences are LNHDA and SQIVND (reference sequence). Trimming cost V 3 bases and J 2 bases, with 8 bases left between them. The CDR3 runs 14 residues.

The genes are TRBV28 and TRBJ1-1, with a weak D call TRBD1 (6 bases). Germline CDR1 is MDHEN and CDR2 is SYDVKM. The CDR3 has 15 residues. V lost 4 bases and J 3 bases, leaving 15 bases between the germline ends. Here the CDR3 reads CASSSYRASDTEAFF. The DNA for the CDR3 is TGTGCCAGCAGTTCATACAGGGCGTCGGACACTGAAGCTTTCTTT.

This chain connects TRBV7-6 to TRBJ2-5; 9 nucleotides align to TRBD1. From germline, CDR1 is SGHVS and CDR2 FNYEAQ. Losses at the gene ends were 1 base for V and 3 bases for J; bases not matched to a gene: 6. CDR3 size: 16 residues. The CDR3 DNA sequence: TGTGCCAGCAGCTTAGGGGACAGGGACGATAAAGAGACCCAGTACTTC. Protein: CASSLGDRDDKETQYF.

This sequence joins TRBV21-1 and TRBJ2-7; the DNA was not used to check the table's D call, TRBD2. TRBV21-1 is shown as a pseudogene. CDR3 size: 15 residues. CDR3 coding DNA: TGTGCCAGCAGCAAAGAGGGGACTAGATCCTACGAGCAGTACTTC. Translating it yields CASSKEGTRSYEQYF.

The chain carries TRBV7-9 and TRBJ2-7; perhaps TRBD1 as D (6 bases). Germline lookup yields CDR1 SEHNR and CDR2 FQNEAQ (reference sequence). V lost 5 bases and J lost 1, with 12 bases in between. This CDR3 comprises 14 residues. The CDR3 nucleotides read TGTGCCAGCAGCACGATAACAGGGTCCTACGAGCAGTACTTC. Amino acid sequence: CASSTITGSYEQYF.

There are a few counts of this clone. The chain is built from TRBV12-3 or TRBV12-4 and TRBJ1-1, with D unresolved. The ends were cut back, 5 bases at V and 4 bases at J, with 11 bases in the middle. The CDR3 contains 13 residues. The chain's CDR3 is CASSHTRGTEAFF. CDR3 nucleotides: TGTGCCAGCAGTCATACTCGGGGCACTGAAGCTTTCTTT.

V and J are TRBV18 and TRBJ2-3; D unresolved. The germline V and J ends were trimmed by 8 bases and 1 base, with 10 bases remaining between them. The CDR3 has 13 amino acids. CDR1 and CDR2 from the germline V gene are KGHSH and LQKENI. The CDR3 sequence is CASTGTGTDTQYF. The CDR3 nucleotides are TGTGCCAGCACCGGAACAGGCACAGATACGCAGTATTTT.

CDR3 nucleotides: TGCGCCAGCAGCTTGGACAGGGGTGGCAATCAGCCCCAGCATTTT. This sequence encodes CASSLDRGGNQPQHF. This chain links TRBV5-1 with TRBJ1-5, with 7 bases aligning to TRBD1. CDR3 length: 15 residues. Germline CDR1 is SGHRS and CDR2 is YFSETQ. V lost 0 bases and J lost 2; bases outside the gene matches: 2.

The chain links TRBV2 to TRBJ1-5; TRBD1 matches at 10 bases. V dropped 8 bases and J dropped 9; count of bases not matched to a gene: 19. In germline, CDR1 is SNHLY, CDR2 FYNNEI. CDR3 length equals 17 residues. The CDR3 here is CASRPGQGGTVFVPQHF. CDR3 DNA: TGTGCCAGCCGCCCTGGACAGGGGGGAACTGTTTTCGTGCCCCAGCATTTT.

The chain is built from TRBV4-1 and TRBJ1-2; 7 nucleotides line up with TRBD1. With 4 bases clipped from V and 8 bases from J, the junction kept 7 bases outside the gene matches. The CDR3 totals 13 residues. CDR1 and CDR2 from the germline V gene are MGHRA and YSYEKL. Here the CDR3 reads CASSRQGEYGYTF. Here the CDR3 DNA reads TGCGCCAGCAGCCGACAGGGAGAGTACGGCTACACCTTC.

The chain links TRBV9 to TRBJ2-3; 12 positions match TRBD2. J gave up 2 bases and V 0 bases, and 4 bases lay outside the gene matches. Germline loops: CDR1 SGDLS, CDR2 YYNGEE. This CDR3 has 17 residues. The CDR3 region has the DNA TGTGCCAGCAGCGTAGACCCTAGCGGGGGGGCCACAGATACGCAGTATTTT. Translated, it gives CASSVDPSGGATDTQYF.

The genes are TRBV5-1 and TRBJ2-3; 10 nucleotides match TRBD2. The CDR3 has 15 residues. In germline, CDR1 is SGHRS, CDR2 YFSETQ. The V segment lost 0 bases and the J segment 6 bases; nucleotides outside the gene matches: 4. As DNA, the CDR3 is TGCGCCAGCAGCTTGGGACTAGCGGGCGAGGATACGCAGTATTTT. This translates into CASSLGLAGEDTQYF.

This sequence joins TRBV4-3 and TRBJ2-5; TRBD2 matches 8 bases. This CDR3 spans 13 amino acids. J lost 5 bases, V lost 3 bases, and 2 bases had no gene match. Germline CDR1 reads LGHNA; CDR2 reads YSLEER. This chain's CDR3 is CASSQQRGETQYF. Here the CDR3 DNA reads TGCGCCAGCAGCCAGCAGCGGGGGGAGACCCAGTACTTC.